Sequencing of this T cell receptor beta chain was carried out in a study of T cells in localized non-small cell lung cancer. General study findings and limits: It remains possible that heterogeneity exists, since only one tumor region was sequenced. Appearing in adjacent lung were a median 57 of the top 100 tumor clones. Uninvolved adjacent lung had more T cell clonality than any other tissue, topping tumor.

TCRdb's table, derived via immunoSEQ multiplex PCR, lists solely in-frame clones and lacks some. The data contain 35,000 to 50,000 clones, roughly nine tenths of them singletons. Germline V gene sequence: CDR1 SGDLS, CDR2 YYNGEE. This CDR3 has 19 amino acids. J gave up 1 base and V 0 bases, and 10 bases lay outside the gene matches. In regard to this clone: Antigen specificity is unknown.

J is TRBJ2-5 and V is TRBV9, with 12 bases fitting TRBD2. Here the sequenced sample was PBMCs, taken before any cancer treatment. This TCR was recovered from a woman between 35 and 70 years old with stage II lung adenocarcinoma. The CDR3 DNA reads TGTGCCAGCAGCGTAGATCGAACTAGCGGGAGGTGGGGCCAAGAGACCCAGTACTTC. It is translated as CASSVDRTSGRWGQETQYF.